This T cell receptor (beta chain) was captured by sequencing in a study of OX40 agonist ivuxolimab in advanced cancers. Across the whole study: Given to patients was ivuxolimab, an agonistic anti-OX40 (CD134) antibody. Mean age 60 years, range about 23 to 80; about 81% male.

The CDR3 loop spans 13 amino acids. Germline V gene sequence: CDR1 GTSNPN, CDR2 SVGIG (reference sequence). V dropped 3 bases and J dropped 5 bases, with 10 bases sitting between them. Only in-frame clones appear in the TCRdb table, and some are missing; sequencing was by immunoSEQ multiplex PCR. The repertoire holds approximately 74,000 clones, over 60% seen once, with approximately 2.1% in the top ten. This sequence originates from an adult with an advanced solid tumor such as melanoma, head and neck, liver or kidney cancer. V gene TRBV30 combines with J gene TRBJ2-2; D remains ambiguous. Sequences were derived from CD4+ or CD8+ T cells sorted from blood, sampled in a trial of the OX40 agonist ivuxolimab. Here the CDR3 reads CAWRFGITGELFF. CDR3 DNA: TGTGCCTGGAGATTCGGCATAACCGGGGAGCTGTTTTTT.